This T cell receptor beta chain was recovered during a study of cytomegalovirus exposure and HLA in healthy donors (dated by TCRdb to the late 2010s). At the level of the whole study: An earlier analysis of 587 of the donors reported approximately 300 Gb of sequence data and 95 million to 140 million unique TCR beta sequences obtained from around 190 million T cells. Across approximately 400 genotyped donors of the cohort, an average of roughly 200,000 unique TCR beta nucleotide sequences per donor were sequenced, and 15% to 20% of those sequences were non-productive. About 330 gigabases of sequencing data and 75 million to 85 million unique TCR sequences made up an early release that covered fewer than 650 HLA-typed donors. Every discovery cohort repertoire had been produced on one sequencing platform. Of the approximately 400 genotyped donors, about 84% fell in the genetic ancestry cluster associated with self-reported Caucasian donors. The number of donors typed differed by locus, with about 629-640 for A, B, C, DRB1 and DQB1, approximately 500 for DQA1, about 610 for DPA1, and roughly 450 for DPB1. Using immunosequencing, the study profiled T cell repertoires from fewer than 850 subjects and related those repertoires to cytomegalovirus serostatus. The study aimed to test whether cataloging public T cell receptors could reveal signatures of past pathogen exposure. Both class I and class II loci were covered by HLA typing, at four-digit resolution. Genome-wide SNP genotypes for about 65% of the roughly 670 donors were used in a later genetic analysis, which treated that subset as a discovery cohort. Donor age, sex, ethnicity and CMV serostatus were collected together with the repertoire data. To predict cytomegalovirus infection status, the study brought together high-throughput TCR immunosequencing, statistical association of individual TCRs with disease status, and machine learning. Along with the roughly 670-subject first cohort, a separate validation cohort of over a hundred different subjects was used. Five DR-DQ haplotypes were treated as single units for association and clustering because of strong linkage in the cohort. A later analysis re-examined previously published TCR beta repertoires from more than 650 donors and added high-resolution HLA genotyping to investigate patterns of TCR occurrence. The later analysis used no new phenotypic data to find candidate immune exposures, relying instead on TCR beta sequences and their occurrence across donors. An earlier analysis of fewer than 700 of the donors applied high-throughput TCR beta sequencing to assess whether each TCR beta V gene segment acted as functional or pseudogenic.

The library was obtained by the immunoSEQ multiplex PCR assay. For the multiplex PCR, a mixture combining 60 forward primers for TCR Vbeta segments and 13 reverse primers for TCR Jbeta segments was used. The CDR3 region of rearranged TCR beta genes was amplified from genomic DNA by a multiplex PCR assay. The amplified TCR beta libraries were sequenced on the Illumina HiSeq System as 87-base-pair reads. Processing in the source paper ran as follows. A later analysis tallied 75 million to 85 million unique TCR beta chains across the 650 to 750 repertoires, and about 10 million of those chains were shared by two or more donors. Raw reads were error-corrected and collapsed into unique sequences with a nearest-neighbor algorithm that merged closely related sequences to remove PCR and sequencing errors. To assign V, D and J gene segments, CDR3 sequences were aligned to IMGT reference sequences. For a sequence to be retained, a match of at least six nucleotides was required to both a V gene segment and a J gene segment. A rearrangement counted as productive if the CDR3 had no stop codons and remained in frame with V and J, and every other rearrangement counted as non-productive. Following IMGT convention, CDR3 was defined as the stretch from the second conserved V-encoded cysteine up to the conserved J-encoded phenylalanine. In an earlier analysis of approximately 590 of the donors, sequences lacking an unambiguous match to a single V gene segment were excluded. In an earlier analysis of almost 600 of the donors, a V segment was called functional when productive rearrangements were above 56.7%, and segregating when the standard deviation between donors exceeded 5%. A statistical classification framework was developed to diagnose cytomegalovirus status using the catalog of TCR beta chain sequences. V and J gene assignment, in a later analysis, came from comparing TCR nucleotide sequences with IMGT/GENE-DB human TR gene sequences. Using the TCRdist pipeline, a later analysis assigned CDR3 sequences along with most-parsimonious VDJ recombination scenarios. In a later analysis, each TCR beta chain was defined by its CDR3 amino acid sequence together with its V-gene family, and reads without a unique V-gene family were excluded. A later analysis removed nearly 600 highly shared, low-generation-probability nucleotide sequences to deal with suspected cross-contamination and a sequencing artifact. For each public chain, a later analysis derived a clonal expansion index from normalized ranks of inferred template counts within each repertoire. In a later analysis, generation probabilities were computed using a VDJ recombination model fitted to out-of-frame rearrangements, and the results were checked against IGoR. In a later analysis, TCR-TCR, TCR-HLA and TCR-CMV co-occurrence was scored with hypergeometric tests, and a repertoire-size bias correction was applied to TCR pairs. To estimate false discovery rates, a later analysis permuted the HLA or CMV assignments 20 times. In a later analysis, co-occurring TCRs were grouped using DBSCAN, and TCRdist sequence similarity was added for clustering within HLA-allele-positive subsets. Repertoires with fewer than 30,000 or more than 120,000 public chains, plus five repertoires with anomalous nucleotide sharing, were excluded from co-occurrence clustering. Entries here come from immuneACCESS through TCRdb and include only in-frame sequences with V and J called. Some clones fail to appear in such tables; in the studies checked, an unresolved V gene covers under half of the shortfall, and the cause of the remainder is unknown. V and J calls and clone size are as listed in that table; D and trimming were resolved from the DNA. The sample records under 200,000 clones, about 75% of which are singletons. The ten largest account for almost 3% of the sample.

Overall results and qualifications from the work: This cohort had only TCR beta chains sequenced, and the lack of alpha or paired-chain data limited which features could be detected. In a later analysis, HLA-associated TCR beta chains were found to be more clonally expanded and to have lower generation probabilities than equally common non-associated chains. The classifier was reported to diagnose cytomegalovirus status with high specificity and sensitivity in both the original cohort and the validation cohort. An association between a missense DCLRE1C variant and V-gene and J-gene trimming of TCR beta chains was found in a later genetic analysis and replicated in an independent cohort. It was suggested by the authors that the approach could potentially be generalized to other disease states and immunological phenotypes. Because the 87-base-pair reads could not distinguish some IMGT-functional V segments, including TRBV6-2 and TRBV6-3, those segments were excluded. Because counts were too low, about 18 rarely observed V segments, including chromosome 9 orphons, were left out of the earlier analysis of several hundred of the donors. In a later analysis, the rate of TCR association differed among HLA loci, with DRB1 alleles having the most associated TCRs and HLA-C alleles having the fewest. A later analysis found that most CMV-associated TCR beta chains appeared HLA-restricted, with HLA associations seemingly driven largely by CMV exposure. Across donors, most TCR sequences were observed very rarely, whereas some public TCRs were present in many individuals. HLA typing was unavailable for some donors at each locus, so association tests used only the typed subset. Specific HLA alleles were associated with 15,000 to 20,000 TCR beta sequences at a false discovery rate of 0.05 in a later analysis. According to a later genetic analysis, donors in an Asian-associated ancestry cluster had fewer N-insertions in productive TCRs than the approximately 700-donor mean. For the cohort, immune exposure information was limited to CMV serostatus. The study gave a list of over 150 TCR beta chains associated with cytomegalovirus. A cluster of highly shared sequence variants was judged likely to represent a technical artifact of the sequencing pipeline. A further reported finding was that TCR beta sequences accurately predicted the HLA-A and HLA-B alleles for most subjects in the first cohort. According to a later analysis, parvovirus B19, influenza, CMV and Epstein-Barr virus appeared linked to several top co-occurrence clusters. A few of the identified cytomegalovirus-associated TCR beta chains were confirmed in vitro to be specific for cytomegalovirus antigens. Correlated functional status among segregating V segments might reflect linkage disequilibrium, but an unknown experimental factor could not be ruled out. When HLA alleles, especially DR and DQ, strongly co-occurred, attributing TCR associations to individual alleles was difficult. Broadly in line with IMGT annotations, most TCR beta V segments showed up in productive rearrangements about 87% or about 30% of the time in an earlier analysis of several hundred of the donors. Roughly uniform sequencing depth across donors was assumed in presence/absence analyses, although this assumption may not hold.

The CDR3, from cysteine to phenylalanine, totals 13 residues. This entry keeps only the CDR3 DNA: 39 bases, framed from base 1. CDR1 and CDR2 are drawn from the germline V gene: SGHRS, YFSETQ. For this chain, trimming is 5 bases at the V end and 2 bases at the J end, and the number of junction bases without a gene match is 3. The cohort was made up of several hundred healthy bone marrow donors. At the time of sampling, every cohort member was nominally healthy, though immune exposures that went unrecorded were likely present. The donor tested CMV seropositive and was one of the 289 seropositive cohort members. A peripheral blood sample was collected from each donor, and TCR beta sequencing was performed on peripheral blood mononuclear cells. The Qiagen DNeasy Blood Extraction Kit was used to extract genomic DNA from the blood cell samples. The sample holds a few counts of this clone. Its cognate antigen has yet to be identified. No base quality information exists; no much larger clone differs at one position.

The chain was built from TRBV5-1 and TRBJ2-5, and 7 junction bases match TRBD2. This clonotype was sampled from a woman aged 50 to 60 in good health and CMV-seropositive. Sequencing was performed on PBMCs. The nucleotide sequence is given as TGCGCCAGCAGACGGGGGGAGCAAGAGACCCAGTACTTC. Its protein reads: CASRRGEQETQYF.